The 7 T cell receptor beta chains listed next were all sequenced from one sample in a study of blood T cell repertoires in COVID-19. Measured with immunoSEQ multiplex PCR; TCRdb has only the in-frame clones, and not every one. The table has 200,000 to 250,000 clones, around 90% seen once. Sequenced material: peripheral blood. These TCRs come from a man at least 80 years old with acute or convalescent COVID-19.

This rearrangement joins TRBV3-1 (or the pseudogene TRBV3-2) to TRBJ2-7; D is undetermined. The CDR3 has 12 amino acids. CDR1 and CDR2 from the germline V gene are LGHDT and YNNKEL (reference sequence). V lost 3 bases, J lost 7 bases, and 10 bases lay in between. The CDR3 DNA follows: TGTGCCAGCAGCCACCCATCTAGGGAGCAGTACTTC. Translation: CASSHPSREQYF.

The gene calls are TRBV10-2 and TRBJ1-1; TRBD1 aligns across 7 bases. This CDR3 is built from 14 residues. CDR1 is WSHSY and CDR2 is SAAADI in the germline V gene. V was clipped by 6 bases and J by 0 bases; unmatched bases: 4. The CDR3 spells CASRHRGLNTEAFF. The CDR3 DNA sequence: TGCGCCAGCAGACACAGGGGACTGAACACTGAAGCTTTCTTT.

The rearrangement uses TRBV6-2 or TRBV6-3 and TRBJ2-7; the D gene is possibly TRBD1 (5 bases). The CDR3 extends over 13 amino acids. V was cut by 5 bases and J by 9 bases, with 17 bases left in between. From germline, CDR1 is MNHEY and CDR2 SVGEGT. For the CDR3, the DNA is TGTGCCAGCAGTCAGGACATCGCCCAGGCGCAGTACTTC. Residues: CASSQDIAQAQYF.

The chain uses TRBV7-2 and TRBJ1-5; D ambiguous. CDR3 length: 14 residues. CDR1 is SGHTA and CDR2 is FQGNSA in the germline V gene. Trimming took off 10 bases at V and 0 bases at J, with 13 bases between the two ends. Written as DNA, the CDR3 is TGTGCCACCAAGACACCGAATAGCAATCAGCCCCAGCATTTT. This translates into CATKTPNSNQPQHF.

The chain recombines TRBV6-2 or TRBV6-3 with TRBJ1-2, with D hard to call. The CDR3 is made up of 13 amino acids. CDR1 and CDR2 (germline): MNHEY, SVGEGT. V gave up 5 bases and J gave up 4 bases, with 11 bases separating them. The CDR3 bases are TGTGCCAGCAGTGATACCGGGGTCTATGGCTACACCTTC. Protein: CASSDTGVYGYTF.

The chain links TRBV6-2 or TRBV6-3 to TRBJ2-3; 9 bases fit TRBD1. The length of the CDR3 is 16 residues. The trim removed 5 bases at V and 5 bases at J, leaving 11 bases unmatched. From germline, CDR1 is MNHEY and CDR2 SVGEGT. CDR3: CASSQGQGIREDTQYF. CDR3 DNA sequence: TGTGCCAGCAGTCAAGGACAGGGGATACGGGAAGATACGCAGTATTTT.

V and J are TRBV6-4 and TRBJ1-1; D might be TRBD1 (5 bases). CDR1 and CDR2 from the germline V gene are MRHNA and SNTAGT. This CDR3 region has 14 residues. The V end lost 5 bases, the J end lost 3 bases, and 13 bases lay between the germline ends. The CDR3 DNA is TGTGCCAGCAGTTCGGGACTAGGGGACACTGAAGCTTTCTTT. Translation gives CASSSGLGDTEAFF.